The rows below give T cell receptor beta chains drawn from one sample of a study of cytomegalovirus exposure and HLA in healthy donors. Sequencing used immunoSEQ multiplex PCR; TCRdb keeps in-frame clones, though not all of them. This sample's table reports about 170,000 clones. Sequenced: PBMCs. These receptors all come from a woman aged 55-70 years in good health and CMV-seronegative. Each CDR3 is given without its conserved first and last residue.

v_gene: TRBV19; j_gene: TRBJ1-5; CDR3aa: ASSPRTVLGNQPQH
v_gene: TRBV5-4; j_gene: TRBJ2-1; CDR3aa: ASSLAGGGGIEQF
v_gene: TRBV18; j_gene: TRBJ1-1; CDR3aa: ASSPMETEYTEAF
v_gene: TRBV5-4; j_gene: TRBJ2-1; CDR3aa: ASSLQREDEQF
v_gene: TRBV19; j_gene: TRBJ1-1; CDR3aa: ASRAGATEAF
v_gene: TRBV19; j_gene: TRBJ1-5; CDR3aa: ASRTGGTNQPQH
v_gene: TRBV2; j_gene: TRBJ1-5; CDR3aa: ASRRDSNQPQH
v_gene: TRBV29-1; j_gene: TRBJ1-1; CDR3aa: SGRTGGTEAF
v_gene: TRBV5-1; j_gene: TRBJ1-4; CDR3aa: ASSLASGTNEKLF
v_gene: TRBV11-3; j_gene: TRBJ2-1; CDR3aa: ASSAGQNEQF
v_gene: TRBV5-4; j_gene: TRBJ1-1; CDR3aa: ASSLAGQIEAF
v_gene: TRBV6-1; j_gene: TRBJ2-2; CDR3aa: ASSERPQGALNTGELF
v_gene: TRBV10-3; j_gene: TRBJ2-3; CDR3aa: AISDLPGRGTTDTQY
v_gene: TRBV5-1; j_gene: TRBJ2-7; CDR3aa: ASSSDLAGVGTYEQY
v_gene: TRBV9; j_gene: TRBJ2-1; CDR3aa: ASSITSDRDNEQF
v_gene: TRBV28; j_gene: TRBJ2-7; CDR3aa: ASRLTGVRNEQY
v_gene: TRBV7-3; j_gene: TRBJ2-5; CDR3aa: ASSPGQRETQY
v_gene: TRBV18; j_gene: TRBJ2-7; CDR3aa: ASSPGQGALGEQY
v_gene: TRBV5-5; j_gene: TRBJ2-2; CDR3aa: ASSLLTVTGELF
v_gene: TRBV5-4; j_gene: TRBJ1-2; CDR3aa: ASSLRGAGSYGYT
v_gene: TRBV11-2; j_gene: TRBJ1-3; CDR3aa: ASSLRQGASTIY
v_gene: TRBV5-8; j_gene: TRBJ2-5; CDR3aa: ASSFRGRYQETQY
v_gene: TRBV5-1; j_gene: TRBJ1-4; CDR3aa: ASSRDRDYEKLF
v_gene: TRBV4-2; j_gene: TRBJ2-5; CDR3aa: ASSQDGGDQETQY
v_gene: TRBV7-8; j_gene: TRBJ2-7; CDR3aa: ASSLDGTGWEEQY
v_gene: TRBV30; j_gene: TRBJ1-2; CDR3aa: AWSTGYGYT
v_gene: TRBV7-9; j_gene: TRBJ1-4; CDR3aa: ASSRGQNEKLF
v_gene: TRBV19; j_gene: TRBJ1-5; CDR3aa: ASSINPSVNQPQH
v_gene: TRBV14; j_gene: TRBJ2-1; CDR3aa: ASSLSGGNEQF
v_gene: TRBV5-1; j_gene: TRBJ1-2; CDR3aa: ASSLEGGRYGYT
v_gene: TRBV13; j_gene: TRBJ1-1; CDR3aa: ASSGTENTEAF
v_gene: TRBV18; j_gene: TRBJ1-3; CDR3aa: ASSPGTENTIY
v_gene: TRBV12-5; j_gene: TRBJ1-1; CDR3aa: ASGPDLQLNTEAF
v_gene: TRBV12-5; j_gene: TRBJ1-1; CDR3aa: ASGLVTVGATEAF
v_gene: TRBV11-2; j_gene: TRBJ2-7; CDR3aa: ASSPRAGTSSYEQY
v_gene: TRBV19; j_gene: TRBJ2-7; CDR3aa: ASSTAGRSYEQY
v_gene: TRBV14; j_gene: TRBJ2-7; CDR3aa: ASSPSGTTYEQY
v_gene: TRBV5-1; j_gene: TRBJ1-1; CDR3aa: ASSVLPGRNTEAF
v_gene: TRBV4-1; j_gene: TRBJ2-1; CDR3aa: ASSQDPGLAWI
v_gene: TRBV15; j_gene: TRBJ2-7; CDR3aa: ATSREDRFPYEQY
v_gene: TRBV30; j_gene: TRBJ2-3; CDR3aa: AWSSSDTQY
v_gene: TRBV6-6; j_gene: TRBJ1-2; CDR3aa: ASIRGRDIDNYGYT
v_gene: TRBV5-1; j_gene: TRBJ1-2; CDR3aa: ASTSGDRLGYT
v_gene: TRBV5-1; j_gene: TRBJ2-3; CDR3aa: ASSIRQGTDTQY
v_gene: TRBV5-6; j_gene: TRBJ1-2; CDR3aa: ASRVIGANYGYT
v_gene: TRBV19; j_gene: TRBJ1-2; CDR3aa: ASSVDSYGYT
v_gene: TRBV5-1; j_gene: TRBJ1-1; CDR3aa: ASSLWGTGVAGEAF
v_gene: TRBV29-1; j_gene: TRBJ2-3; CDR3aa: SVGQGGVADTQY
v_gene: TRBV6-4; j_gene: TRBJ2-2; CDR3aa: ASSTTSGASTGELF
v_gene: TRBV7-6; j_gene: TRBJ2-6; CDR3aa: ASSPRTGGVSGANVLT
v_gene: TRBV18; j_gene: TRBJ2-2; CDR3aa: ASSPQRDNTGELF
v_gene: TRBV11-2; j_gene: TRBJ2-1; CDR3aa: ASSLAGTSNQQF
v_gene: TRBV5-1; j_gene: TRBJ2-1; CDR3aa: ASSGGTDRVYNEQF